This T cell receptor beta chain was captured in a study of response to subunit inactivated influenza vaccine. TCRdb passed the RT-PCR reads through MiXCR, listing each CDR3 protein once. The sample includes 530,000 or so distinct CDR3 sequences, 12% seen only once; the top ten take roughly a tenth. Whole-study results and caveats: Each seasonal influenza vaccination recruits few new T cells, the authors suggested.

The CDR3 runs 18 residues. CDR1 SGHDT and CDR2 YYEEEE come from the germline V gene. The V end lost 4 bases, the J end lost 0 bases, and 20 bases lay between the germline ends. Only one count was recorded for this clonotype. Its antigen is as yet unknown. The TCR originated in a man in his forties or fifties who received an inactivated influenza vaccine. The V call is TRBV5-6, the J call TRBJ2-1, with D perhaps given as TRBD1 or TRBD2 (6 bases each). Specimen: PBMCs from blood, collected on the day of vaccination. CDR3 DNA: TGTGCCAGCAGCCCCTTGAGGGGGGAATCGAGCTCCTACAATGAGCAGTTCTTC. Protein sequence: CASSPLRGESSSYNEQFF.